Presented here are 27 T cell receptor beta chains from one specimen sequenced in a study of glioma-infiltrating T cells. Amplification of TCR alpha and beta CDR3 regions from RNA used iRepertoire nested multiplex PCR. TCRdb reprocessed the multiplex PCR reads with MiXCR, giving one entry per CDR3 protein. The data show about 130,000 distinct CDR3 sequences, around 23% seen once. The sequenced sample was glioma tissue, nonneoplastic brain tissue, or PBMCs (not recorded which). The receptors derive from a human donor with low-grade glioma or glioblastoma, undergoing nonglioma brain surgery, or in good health (not recorded which).

This clonotype was seen more than once but under ten times. The chain has TRBV27 and TRBJ2-1; 10 nucleotides line up with TRBD2. Per the germline V gene, CDR1 is MNHEY and CDR2 is SMNVEV (reference sequence). The CDR3 has 17 residues. With V trimmed by 4 bases and J by 5 bases, 11 bases remained unmatched. This CDR3 reads CASSSSLAGVTNNEQFF. The DNA of the CDR3 is TGTGCCAGCAGTTCAAGCCTAGCGGGGGTTACTAACAATGAGCAGTTCTTC.

This chain links TRBV27 with TRBJ2-5, with D perhaps matching TRBD1 or TRBD2 (5 bases each). V dropped 0 bases and J dropped 0 bases, with 26 bases sitting between them. CDR1 and CDR2 from the germline V gene are MNHEY and SMNVEV (reference sequence). CDR3 length equals 21 residues. This CDR3 reads CASSLSIPWGALRDHQETQYF. The CDR3 nucleotides read TGTGCCAGCAGTTTATCGATCCCCTGGGGTGCCCTTCGGGACCACCAAGAGACCCAGTACTTC.

V and J are TRBV20-1 and TRBJ2-5; possibly TRBD1 for D (5 bases). Germline lookup yields CDR1 DFQATT and CDR2 SNEGSKA (reference sequence). The V end lost 3 bases, the J end lost 10 bases, and 18 bases lay between the germline ends. CDR3 length: 13 amino acids. CDR3 amino acids: CSARLQQVKGQYF. DNA for the CDR3: TGCAGTGCTAGGCTACAACAGGTTAAGGGCCAGTACTTC.

This clonotype came up many times. The gene calls are TRBV11-2 and TRBJ2-3, with a weak D call TRBD2 (5 bases). V was shortened by 8 bases and J by 4 bases, with 19 bases between the two germline ends. The CDR3 contains 15 residues. CDR1 and CDR2 from the germline V gene are SGHAT and FQNNGV. CDR3 residues: CASGHLGGFPDTQYF. DNA for the CDR3: TGTGCCAGCGGCCATCTAGGCGGGTTCCCAGATACGCAGTATTTT.

The table lists this clonotype with a few counts. The chain is built from TRBV20-1 and TRBJ2-5, with TRBD2 matching 10 bases. This CDR3 comprises 16 residues. Germline lookup yields CDR1 DFQATT and CDR2 SNEGSKA (reference sequence). The trim removed 3 bases at V and 5 bases at J, leaving 12 bases unmatched. The CDR3 nucleotides are TGCAGTGCTAGCTCTAGCGGGGGAGCCCCGAGGGAGACCCAGTACTTC. Its translation: CSASSSGGAPRETQYF.

This clonotype has only one observation. This chain links TRBV6-2 or TRBV6-3 with TRBJ2-7; a possible D gene is TRBD1 (6 bases). Germline CDR1 MNHEY, CDR2 SVGEGT. Trimming took off 2 bases at V and 7 bases at J, with 21 bases between the two ends. CDR3 length: 16 amino acids. CDR3 in amino acids: CASSYTGLSSYNEQYV. CDR3 DNA: TGTGCCAGCAGTTACACAGGGTTAAGCTCCTACAATGAGCAGTACGTC.

This rearrangement joins TRBV29-1 to TRBJ1-5; 7 bases fit TRBD1. Germline V gives CDR1 SQVTM, CDR2 ANQGSEA. The CDR3 loop spans 15 amino acids. The V gene end was trimmed by 8 bases and the J gene end by 3 bases; junction bases not matched to a gene: 13. CDR3 sequence reads: CSISETGTSNQPQHF. The CDR3 DNA reads TGCAGCATTTCGGAGACAGGGACCTCCAATCAGCCCCAGCATTTT. Full variable domain (outside the CDR3, taken from reference TRBV29-1 and TRBJ1-5): SAVISQKPSRDICQRGTSLTIQCQVDSQVTMMFWYRQQPGQSLTLIATANQGSEATYESGFVIDKFPISRPNLTFSTLTVSNMSPEDSSIYLCSISETGTSNQPQHFGDGTRLSIL.

Note on this clonotype: A much larger clone is a single base away; this may be a read error. The chain links TRBV6-1 to TRBJ1-1; possibly TRBD1 for D (6 bases). V lost 6 bases, J lost 8 bases, and 19 bases lay in between. The CDR3 spans 14 residues. Germline V CDR1 and CDR2: MNHNS, SASEGT. The CDR3 reads CASSRRQVNIEAFF. The CDR3 DNA reads TGTGCCAGCAGCCGTAGACAGGTGAACATCGAAGCTTTCTTT.

The V and J genes are TRBV20-1 and TRBJ1-1; 9 bases are a match to TRBD1. In germline, CDR1 is DFQATT, CDR2 SNEGSKA (reference sequence). CDR3 length: 15 residues. Unmatched junction bases numbered 7, after V lost 2 bases and J lost 3 bases. CDR3 amino acids: CSARSTGGSHTEAFF. CDR3 DNA sequence: TGCAGTGCTAGATCGACAGGGGGGTCTCACACTGAAGCTTTCTTT.

This sequence joins TRBV3-1 and TRBJ2-5; D call uncertain. The V end was cut by 2 bases, the J end by 5 bases, with 9 bases between. Germline CDR1 is LGHDT and CDR2 is YNNKEL (reference sequence). This CDR3 has 13 amino acids. The CDR3 spells CASSQRRGETQYF. CDR3 in DNA: TGTGCCAGCAGCCAACGGAGAGGCGAGACCCAGTACTTC.

This clonotype has just a few counts. The chain recombines TRBV28 with TRBJ1-5, with TRBD1 identical over 7 bases. This CDR3 spans 17 amino acids. Germline CDR1 MDHEN, CDR2 SYDVKM. V was clipped by 6 bases and J by 9 bases; unmatched bases: 20. Here the CDR3 reads CASSLPNTGQFFRPQHF. The CDR3 DNA follows: TGTGCCAGCAGCTTACCGAATACGGGACAGTTCTTCCGGCCCCAGCATTTT. The full variable domain, with the rest looked up from reference TRBV28 and TRBJ1-5, is DVKVTQSSRYLVKRTGEKVFLECVQDMDHENMFWYRQDPGLGLRLIYFSYDVKMKEKGDIPEGYSVSREKKERFSLILESASTNQTSMYLCASSLPNTGQFFRPQHFGDGTRLSIL.

This clonotype was seen only a few times. J is TRBJ2-7 and V is TRBV11-2; 12 nucleotides agree with TRBD2. The CDR3 contains 17 residues. Germline V gives CDR1 SGHAT, CDR2 FQNNGV. V shed 4 bases, J shed 0 bases, and the junction held 7 bases outside the gene matches. The CDR3 DNA follows: TGTGCCAGCAGCTCCGGACTAGCGGGGCAACGCTCCTACGAGCAGTACGTC. Residues: CASSSGLAGQRSYEQYV.

The rearrangement joins TRBV4-2 to TRBJ1-6, with D unresolved. Trimming took 5 bases from V and 8 from J, leaving 10 bases between them. CDR1 and CDR2 (germline): LGHNA, YNFKEQ. The CDR3 consists of 13 residues. CDR3 amino acids: CASSLVNDSPLHF. The CDR3 DNA follows: TGTGCCAGCAGCTTAGTGAATGATTCACCCCTCCACTTT.

The CDR3 sequence: CSATGLKTSGGPLVHEQFF. For the CDR3, the DNA is TGCAGTGCCACGGGTCTAAAGACTAGCGGGGGCCCCCTGGTCCATGAGCAGTTCTTC. The V and J genes are TRBV20-1 and TRBJ2-1, with 12 bases lining up with TRBD2. Germline assignment: CDR1 DFQATT and CDR2 SNEGSKA (reference sequence). Trimming took 6 bases from V and 8 from J; bases not matched to a gene: 23. This CDR3 contains 19 residues.

There are a few counts of this clonotype. One end of the junction varies from germline; a read error may be responsible. V usage is TRBV7-3 and J usage is TRBJ2-2, with TRBD1 matching over 7 bases. Germline lookup yields CDR1 SGHTA and CDR2 FQGTGA. The CDR3 covers 17 residues. DNA of the CDR3: TGCGCCAGCAGCCTCCCCCCACAGGGGACCGACACCGGGGAGCTGTTTTTT. This sequence encodes CASSLPPQGTDTGELFF.

Ten or more counts support this clonotype. The gene calls are TRBV5-1 and TRBJ1-5; 10 nucleotides align to TRBD1. Germline CDR1 and CDR2: SGHRS and YFSETQ. This CDR3 region has 15 residues. With V trimmed by 4 bases and J by 1 base, 2 bases remained unmatched. CDR3 bases: TGCGCCAGCAGCACGGGACAGGGGAGCAATCAGCCCCAGCATTTT. As protein: CASSTGQGSNQPQHF.

The chain employs TRBV14 and TRBJ2-2; D gene ambiguous. V lost 2 bases, J lost 0 bases, and 10 bases lay in between. Germline V CDR1 and CDR2: SGHDN, FVKESK. The CDR3 loop spans 16 amino acids. The CDR3: CASSQLTPTNTGELFF. For the CDR3, the DNA is TGTGCCAGCAGCCAACTGACACCAACGAACACCGGGGAGCTGTTTTTT.

In regard to this clonotype: A much larger clone sits a single nucleotide away, making a read error possible. The chain is built from TRBV6-2 or TRBV6-3 and TRBJ1-6; D gene unclear. CDR3 length: 17 residues. Germline V lookup: CDR1 MNHEY, CDR2 SVGEGT. The germline V and J ends were trimmed by 0 bases and 9 bases, with 18 bases remaining between them. In DNA, the CDR3 is TGTGCCAGCAGTTACTCGAACATTGGCCTAAAGGGTTCACCCCTCCACTTT. It codes for CASSYSNIGLKGSPLHF.

This clonotype was detected ten times or more. J is TRBJ2-7 and V is TRBV27; D is unresolved. CDR1 is MNHEY, CDR2 SMNVEV, per germline (reference sequence). The CDR3 has 15 residues. V was shortened by 2 bases and J by 3 bases, with 14 bases between the two germline ends. This chain's CDR3 is CASSLKLPESYEQYV. The CDR3 DNA follows: TGTGCCAGCAGTTTAAAATTACCAGAGAGCTACGAGCAGTACGTC.

The V and J genes are TRBV7-8 and TRBJ1-2; D unclear. Germline V gene lookup returns CDR1 SGHVS and CDR2 FQNEAQ. The CDR3 totals 11 residues. The V and J ends lost 1 base and 10 bases respectively, with 7 bases between them. CDR3 loop: CASSLEGVYTF. CDR3 bases: TGTGCCAGCAGCTTAGAGGGAGTCTACACCTTC.

Ten or more counts support this clonotype. The chain uses TRBV27 and TRBJ2-3, with D hard to call. The V gene lost 2 bases and the J gene lost 9 bases, with 15 bases spanning the gap. This CDR3 has 14 amino acids. Germline lookup yields CDR1 MNHEY and CDR2 SMNVEV (reference sequence). Here the CDR3 DNA reads TGTGCCAGCAGTTTAATGGCCGACGTACAAACGCAGTATTTT. Its protein product is CASSLMADVQTQYF.

The gene calls are TRBV3-1 and TRBJ1-5; maybe TRBD1 (6 bases). The CDR3 covers 17 residues. V lost 5 bases and J lost 2, with 19 bases in between. In germline, CDR1 is LGHDT, CDR2 YNNKEL (reference sequence). The CDR3 sequence: CASSNDPGTRGNQPQHF. CDR3 nucleotide sequence: TGTGCCAGCAGCAACGACCCCGGGACACGTGGCAATCAGCCCCAGCATTTT.

This clonotype was observed at least ten times. J is TRBJ1-2 and V is TRBV27; TRBD1 is a possible D gene (6 bases). The CDR3 runs 13 residues. V was pared by 6 bases and J by 2 bases, with 10 bases between. Germline V gives CDR1 MNHEY, CDR2 SMNVEV (reference sequence). The DNA for the CDR3 is TGTGCCAGCAGATTGACAGGAAACTATGGCTACACCTTC. This codes for CASRLTGNYGYTF.

Ten or more counts support this clonotype. CDR3 loop: CATRTGGRAAFF. The CDR3 DNA sequence: TGTGCCACCCGGACCGGGGGGCGGGCCGCTTTCTTT. V usage is TRBV6-1 and J usage is TRBJ1-1; the D gene is possibly TRBD1 (6 bases). V lost 10 bases to trimming and J lost 11 bases, with 20 bases between them. The CDR3 contains 12 residues. Germline V gene lookup returns CDR1 MNHNS and CDR2 SASEGT.

The chain is built from TRBV7-3 and TRBJ2-5; tentative D call: TRBD1 (6 bases). The CDR3 is 14 residues long. Trimming pared 1 base from V and 5 bases from J, leaving 11 bases between. Germline CDR1 SGHTA, CDR2 FQGTGA. The CDR3 protein is CASSLIGGDETQYF. The DNA for the CDR3 is TGTGCCAGCAGCTTAATTGGGGGCGATGAGACCCAGTACTTC.

V and J are TRBV5-8 and TRBJ2-7; D gene uncertain. CDR3 size: 16 residues. V lost 3 bases and J 0 bases, leaving 16 bases between the germline ends. CDR1 is SGHTS, CDR2 YDEGEE, per germline. The CDR3 is CASSSGFWTGSYEQYV. CDR3 DNA: TGTGCCAGCAGCTCTGGTTTTTGGACCGGCTCCTACGAGCAGTACGTC.

This clonotype was seen once. Germline and junction disagree at one end, which may indicate a read error. The chain links TRBV5-8 to TRBJ1-5; 7 bases align to TRBD1. CDR3 length: 16 amino acids. CDR1 and CDR2 (germline): SGHTS, YDEGEE. This chain's CDR3 is CASSHWTGFSDQPQHF. The CDR3 nucleotides read TGTGCCAGCAGCCATTGGACAGGCTTTAGCGATCAGCCCCAGCATTTT.